A selection of T cell receptor beta chains follows, all from one sample in a study of blood T cells in healthy people across ages. One entry per CDR3 protein, called by TCRdb with MiXCR from the 5' RACE reads. The sample yields around 1,600,000 distinct CDR3 sequences, approximately 43% seen once. Sequencing used blood. The source of these receptors is a woman aged 18-35 years in good health. The CDR3 runs from the conserved cysteine through the conserved F or W. D genes are given only for firm matches. Part of the rows lack a size; the others show once, few, many or a class for expanded clones.

DNA | CDR3 | J | V | size | D
TGTGCCAGCAGTTACTCGGTGGCAGCGTCTCAAGAGACCCAGTTCTTC | CASSYSVAASQETQFF | TRBJ2-1 | TRBV6-5 | NA | NA
TGTGCCATCAGCCAATCTGACAGCAATCAGCCCCAGCATTTT | CAISQSDSNQPQHF | TRBJ1-5 | TRBV10-3 | NA | NA
TGTGCCAGCGTATTTGGGGGGGCGTCAGATACGCAGTATTTT | CASVFGGASDTQYF | TRBJ2-3 | TRBV28 | NA | NA
TGTGCCAGCAGCTCAACTAGTAGCGGGGCCCACTACAATGAGCAGTTCTTC | CASSSTSSGAHYNEQFF | TRBJ2-1 | TRBV7-9 | NA | TRBD2
TGTGCCAGTCGGACTAGCGGGACCTACAATGAGCAGTACTTC | CASRTSGTYNEQYF | TRBJ2-7 | TRBV28 | few | TRBD2
TGCAGTGCTAGAGATGACCCCCAGCGGGATGAGCAGTTCTTC | CSARDDPQRDEQFF | TRBJ2-1 | TRBV20-1 | NA | NA
TGTGCCAGCAGCTTAGGGACAGGCCCAGACGAGCAGTACTTC | CASSLGTGPDEQYF | TRBJ2-7 | TRBV11-2 | few | TRBD1
TGTGCCAGCAGTAATCGGAGAACGGGCTATCGCAATCAGCCCCAGCATTTT | CASSNRRTGYRNQPQHF | TRBJ1-5 | TRBV6-2/TRBV6-3 | NA | NA
TGTGCCAGCTTAGCGGGGGGACAAGAGACCCAGTACTTC | CASLAGGQETQYF | TRBJ2-5 | TRBV7-8 | NA | TRBD2
TGTGCCAGCAGTTACGACACCAGGAGCTCCTACGAGCAGTACTTC | CASSYDTRSSYEQYF | TRBJ2-7 | TRBV6-2/TRBV6-3 | NA | NA
TGCAGTGCTAAAAGGGGACTAGCGAGCGAGCAGTACTTC | CSAKRGLASEQYF | TRBJ2-7 | TRBV20-1 | NA | TRBD2
TGCGCCAGCAGAGTGACAGGGGCTAACTATGGCTACACCTTC | CASRVTGANYGYTF | TRBJ1-2 | TRBV10-2 | NA | TRBD1
TGTGCCAGCAAACGGGACCCATCGGATGAGCAGTTCTTC | CASKRDPSDEQFF | TRBJ2-1 | TRBV2 | NA | NA
TGTGCCAGCAGCCAAGCCGACCCCCGGGGCTACACCTTC | CASSQADPRGYTF | TRBJ1-2 | TRBV12-3/TRBV12-4 | few | NA
TGCGCCAGCAGCCAAGCCTTTAACGTGGGTAATCAGCCCCAGCATTTT | CASSQAFNVGNQPQHF | TRBJ1-5 | TRBV4-3 | once | NA
TGTGCCAGCAGTTACTCGACCGTTAAGCGGGGGCCGGACACCGGGGAGCTGTTTTTT | CASSYSTVKRGPDTGELFF | TRBJ2-2 | TRBV6-5 | NA | TRBD2
TGCGCCAGCAGCTTGATTGTCAGTAGCCAAGAGACCCAGTACTTC | CASSLIVSSQETQYF | TRBJ2-5 | TRBV5-1 | NA | NA
TGTGCCAGCAGTTTTCTAGCTACCTACAATGAGCAGTACTTC | CASSFLATYNEQYF | TRBJ2-7 | TRBV27 | NA | NA
TGTGCCAGCAGTTTAAGGTCCGGGGGCGACGAGCAGTACTTC | CASSLRSGGDEQYF | TRBJ2-7 | TRBV27 | NA | NA
TGTGCCAGCAGGGCCCAAAGCAACTATGGCTACACCTTC | CASRAQSNYGYTF | TRBJ1-2 | TRBV6-5 | few | NA
TGTGCCAGCAGTGGGGGGGCAAGCTCCTACAATGAGCAGTTCTTC | CASSGGASSYNEQFF | TRBJ2-1 | TRBV25-1 | few | NA
TGTGCCAGCAGTTACGGACAGGGACCGGATCAGCCCCAGCATTTT | CASSYGQGPDQPQHF | TRBJ1-5 | TRBV6-5 | NA | TRBD1
TGCGCCAGCAGCGCCGCGACGGTTTACAATGAGCAGTACTTC | CASSAATVYNEQYF | TRBJ2-7 | TRBV5-1 | NA | NA
TGCAGTGCGAGAAACGGACGTCTCTCCTACGAGCAGTACTTC | CSARNGRLSYEQYF | TRBJ2-7 | TRBV20-1 | NA | NA
TGTGCCAGCAGTTTAAGCCTAGCTTCCCGAATACGCTCCTACGAGCAGTACTTC | CASSLSLASRIRSYEQYF | TRBJ2-7 | TRBV28 | NA | NA
TGCGCCAGCAGCCAAGATTTGCCCTCCAATACGCAGTATTTT | CASSQDLPSNTQYF | TRBJ2-3 | TRBV4-3 | NA | NA
TGTGCCAGCAGCAACGACAGGGGGCCCTTCACCGGGGAGCTGTTTTTT | CASSNDRGPFTGELFF | TRBJ2-2 | TRBV21-1 | NA | NA
TGCAGTGCTAGATCCGGACTAGCGGGAGGCGGGGAGCTGTTTTTT | CSARSGLAGGGELFF | TRBJ2-2 | TRBV20-1 | few | TRBD2
TGCGCCAGCAGCTCGGGACAACTATACGAGCAGTACTTC | CASSSGQLYEQYF | TRBJ2-7 | TRBV5-1 | few | NA
TGTGCCAGCAGCTTAGCGAGGTCGGACGGGAGCTCCTATAATTCACCCCTCCACTTT | CASSLARSDGSSYNSPLHF | TRBJ1-6 | TRBV7-9 | NA | NA
TGTGCCAGCAGGCTCGACAGGGCAGTAAGGAATGAGCAGTTCTTC | CASRLDRAVRNEQFF | TRBJ2-1 | TRBV6-5 | many | TRBD1
TGTGCCAGCAGCCAACGAGGAGGAGCTTTCTTT | CASSQRGGAFF | TRBJ1-1 | TRBV3-1 | NA | NA
TGTGCCAGCAGCTCCAGGGGATGGAGGGCCTATGGCTACACCTTC | CASSSRGWRAYGYTF | TRBJ1-2 | TRBV7-2 | few | NA
TGCAGTGCTAGCCGCGGAGCCTCCACCACAGATACGCAGTATTTT | CSASRGASTTDTQYF | TRBJ2-3 | TRBV20-1 | NA | NA
TGTGCCAGCAGCTTACAGGGGACCTTGGCAGATACGCAGTATTTT | CASSLQGTLADTQYF | TRBJ2-3 | TRBV9 | few | TRBD1
TGTGCCAGCAGCCCAGGGACAGGGAGTTATAGCAATCAGCCCCAGCATTTT | CASSPGTGSYSNQPQHF | TRBJ1-5 | TRBV9 | few | TRBD1
TGTGCCAGCAGCCTCATTGGGACAGTCAGTAACCACGAGCAGTACTTC | CASSLIGTVSNHEQYF | TRBJ2-7 | TRBV7-2 | few | TRBD1
TGTGCCAGCAGTTTACAAACCGGGACAAACTACGAGCAGTACTTC | CASSLQTGTNYEQYF | TRBJ2-7 | TRBV28 | NA | NA
TGCGCCAGCAGCCAAGATCGGGGCGTCACAGATACGCAGTATTTT | CASSQDRGVTDTQYF | TRBJ2-3 | TRBV4-3 | few | NA
TGCAGCGTTGCTTTGGGGGACAATCAGCCCCAGCATTTT | CSVALGDNQPQHF | TRBJ1-5 | TRBV29-1 | NA | NA
TGTGCCAGCAGCGTATCCGGAGAGGCTGGCTACACCTTC | CASSVSGEAGYTF | TRBJ1-2 | TRBV9 | NA | NA
TGCGCCAGCAGCTTGGACCCGGGGAGCTACTACAATGAGCAGTTCTTC | CASSLDPGSYYNEQFF | TRBJ2-1 | TRBV5-1 | NA | NA
TGTGCCACCAGTGACCAGCGTGCCTACGAGCAGTACTTC | CATSDQRAYEQYF | TRBJ2-7 | TRBV24-1 | few | NA
TGTGCCAGCAGTGCACTAGCGGGAGAAGAGACCCAGTACTTC | CASSALAGEETQYF | TRBJ2-5 | TRBV25-1 | NA | TRBD2
TGTGCCAGCGAAGCCAGCGGGACTGGGGCCAACGTCCTGACTTTC | CASEASGTGANVLTF | TRBJ2-6 | TRBV4-2 | NA | TRBD2
TGTGCCGGGCCTCCTGGCCCTGGCTCCTACAATGAGCAGTTCTTC | CAGPPGPGSYNEQFF | TRBJ2-1 | TRBV6-2/TRBV6-3 | NA | NA
TGCGCCAGCAGCCAAGACGGGTTCTCTAATGAAAAACTGTTTTTT | CASSQDGFSNEKLFF | TRBJ1-4 | TRBV4-1 | NA | NA
TGTGCCAGCAGTTGGGGGACTAGCAACACCGGGGAGCTGTTTTTT | CASSWGTSNTGELFF | TRBJ2-2 | TRBV6-6 | NA | TRBD2
TGTGCCAGCAGCATATGGGGGGGCAATCACAATGAGCAGTACTTC | CASSIWGGNHNEQYF | TRBJ2-5 | TRBV9 | few | NA